A selection of T cell receptor beta chains follows, all from one sample in a study of control samples from healthy donors and cancer patients. Produced via immunoSEQ multiplex PCR; TCRdb's table is partial and in-frame only. The table has about 130,000 clones, under 95% seen once; the top ten hold more than 6.5%. The sample was blood. Receptors originate from a man between 18 and 29 years old in good health. CDR3s include the opening cysteine and the closing phenylalanine or tryptophan. The D gene is left open where the match is weak. Expanded clones are given a class, and other clones once, few, many or no size at all.

NA,16,TRBJ1-4,TRBV7-9,NA,TGTGCCAGCAGCTCCCGGTCCGGGGTCGGTTTAGAAAAACTGTTTTTT,CASSSRSGVGLEKLFF
NA,15,TRBJ1-3,TRBV4-1,NA,TGCGCCAGCAGCCAAGGGAGGGGAGGTGGAAACACCATATATTTT,CASSQGRGGGNTIYF
NA,14,TRBJ2-7,TRBV11-2,TRBD1,TGTGCCAGCAGCTTAGGACAGGGAGCCTACGAGCAGTACTTC,CASSLGQGAYEQYF
NA,15,TRBJ1-2,TRBV5-1,TRBD1,TGCGCCAGCAGCCTGACACCGGGACAGAACTATGGCTACACCTTC,CASSLTPGQNYGYTF
NA,13,TRBJ2-2,TRBV9,NA,TGTGCCAGCAGCTTCCGGGTCGTCGGGGAGCTGTTTTTT,CASSFRVVGELFF
NA,12,TRBJ2-7,TRBV6-5,NA,TGTGCCAGCAGCCCAGGTCCCTACGAGCAGTACTTC,CASSPGPYEQYF
NA,16,TRBJ1-1,TRBV18,NA,TGTGCCAGCTCACCAGGGGGTCCTAGGGTGAACACTGAAGCTTTCTTT,CASSPGGPRVNTEAFF
NA,16,TRBJ2-3,TRBV3-1/TRBV3-2,TRBD2,TGTGCCAGCAGCCAAGAGCCCAGCGGGGGCACAGATACGCAGTATTTT,CASSQEPSGGTDTQYF
NA,14,TRBJ2-5,TRBV11-3,NA,TGTGCCAGCAGCCTTAGGGGGGGCCAAGAGACCCAGTACTTC,CASSLRGGQETQYF
NA,16,TRBJ1-4,TRBV30,NA,TGTGCCTGGAGTGGCCCAGGGAGGACAACTAATGAAAAACTGTTTTTT,CAWSGPGRTTNEKLFF
NA,14,TRBJ1-2,TRBV5-6,NA,TGTGCCAGCAGCTTGGTGGGAAATAACTATGGCTACACCTTC,CASSLVGNNYGYTF
NA,12,TRBJ2-7,TRBV6-1,NA,TGTGCCAGCAGTGATAGGGCGGGAGAGCAGTACTTC,CASSDRAGEQYF
NA,14,TRBJ1-2,TRBV6-5,NA,TGTGCCAGCAGTTATTATGGGCGGGGTTCTCCTCTCACCTTC,CASSYYGRGSPLTF
NA,13,TRBJ1-4,TRBV7-9,NA,TGTGCCAGCAGCTTTGGCGGGCACGAAAAACTGTTTTTT,CASSFGGHEKLFF
NA,15,TRBJ2-2,TRBV18,NA,TGTGCCAGCTCACCACGTAGGGAGGACACCGGGGAGCTGTTTTTT,CASSPRREDTGELFF
NA,15,TRBJ1-4,TRBV5-8,TRBD1,TGTGCCAGCAGACCTAGGACAGGGAGGGGTGAAAAACTGTTTTTT,CASRPRTGRGEKLFF
NA,15,TRBJ2-5,TRBV2,TRBD2,TGTGCCAGCAGTGGGACTAGCGAGCCTCAGGAGACCCAGTACTTC,CASSGTSEPQETQYF
NA,15,TRBJ1-5,TRBV2,NA,TGTGCCAGCAGTGAGCAGGGGCCATCCCATCAGCCCCAGCATTTT,CASSEQGPSHQPQHF
NA,13,TRBJ2-7,TRBV12-3/TRBV12-4,TRBD1,TGTGCCAGCAGGCGACAGGGGGCAGGCGAGCAGTACTTC,CASRRQGAGEQYF
NA,14,TRBJ1-6,TRBV19,NA,TGTGCCAGTAGTATGCGGGTTAACAATTCACCCCTCCACTTT,CASSMRVNNSPLHF
NA,14,TRBJ1-1,TRBV7-2,NA,TGTGCCAGCAGCTTCAGGAAACAGAACACTGAAGCTTTCTTT,CASSFRKQNTEAFF
NA,16,TRBJ1-6,TRBV27,NA,TGTGCCAGCAGTTTAAGCTTCGGGGAGTTTAATTCACCCCTCCACTTT,CASSLSFGEFNSPLHF
NA,15,TRBJ2-7,TRBV7-2,NA,TGTGCCAGCAGCTTAGAGGAGGGGGTCTCCTACGAGCAGTACTTC,CASSLEEGVSYEQYF
NA,16,TRBJ2-3,TRBV3-1/TRBV3-2,NA,TGTGCCAGCAGCTTGAATGCGGGTACAAGCACAGATACGCAGTATTTT,CASSLNAGTSTDTQYF
NA,16,TRBJ2-2,TRBV7-2,NA,TGTGCCAGCAGCGTTGGGACGGCCGCTAACACCGGGGAGCTGTTTTTT,CASSVGTAANTGELFF
once,13,TRBJ2-7,TRBV6-1,NA,TGTGCCAGCAGTGAAGCGCAGGGGCGGGAGCAGTACTTC,CASSEAQGREQYF
NA,16,TRBJ1-2,TRBV5-1,TRBD1,TGCGCCAGCAGCTTTCGCCCGGCGGGACAGATATATGGCTACACCTTC,CASSFRPAGQIYGYTF
NA,13,TRBJ1-2,TRBV9,NA,TGTGCCAGCAGCACCGGGGGCTCTTATGGCTACACCTTC,CASSTGGSYGYTF
once,11,TRBJ2-7,TRBV20-1,NA,TGCAGTGCTCAGGACGGCGACGAGCAGTACTTC,CSAQDGDEQYF
NA,16,TRBJ2-6,TRBV4-1,NA,TGCGCCAGCAGCCAGGGGAGTGGCTCTGGGGCCAACGTCCTGACTTTC,CASSQGSGSGANVLTF
NA,13,TRBJ2-7,TRBV7-9,TRBD1,TGTGCCAGCAGGCGACAGGGGTCCTACGAGCAGTACTTC,CASRRQGSYEQYF
NA,15,TRBJ1-1,TRBV18,NA,TGTGCCAGCTCACCATCAATGACGGGGAACACTGAAGCTTTCTTT,CASSPSMTGNTEAFF
once,11,TRBJ2-7,TRBV19,NA,TGTGCCAGTATCAATTCTCACGAGCAGTACTTC,CASINSHEQYF
NA,15,TRBJ2-1,TRBV9,TRBD2,TGTGCCAGCAGCGTAGGAGGCGGGGGATACAATGAGCAGTTCTTC,CASSVGGGGYNEQFF
NA,19,TRBJ2-6,TRBV11-2,TRBD2,TGTGCCAGCAGCTTATTCCCGGGGGGACGGCGGCCTGGGGCCAACGTCCTGACTTTC,CASSLFPGGRRPGANVLTF
NA,19,TRBJ1-4,TRBV7-8,NA,TGTGCCAGCAGCTCTCCGGGACATCCTGGGGGATCAACTAATGAAAAACTGTTTTTT,CASSSPGHPGGSTNEKLFF
NA,15,TRBJ1-2,TRBV27,TRBD1,TGTGCCAGCAGTTTATCCCCAGGGGGCGACTATGGCTACACCTTC,CASSLSPGGDYGYTF
NA,13,TRBJ2-2,TRBV30,NA,TGTGCCTGGAGTGGTCAGGTAGCTGGGGAGCTGTTTTTT,CAWSGQVAGELFF
NA,12,TRBJ2-5,TRBV30,NA,TGTGCCTGGAGAGCTAGCTGGCAGACCCAGTACTTC,CAWRASWQTQYF
NA,13,TRBJ1-2,TRBV7-2,NA,TGTGCCAGCAGCTTAGTTAGCGTCTCTGGCTACACCTTC,CASSLVSVSGYTF
NA,14,TRBJ1-6,TRBV19,TRBD1,TGTGCCAGTAGTAGGACAGGGGATAATTCACCCCTCCACTTT,CASSRTGDNSPLHF
NA,12,TRBJ1-2,TRBV25-1,TRBD1,TGTGCCAGCAGGGGGGGACAGTATGGCTACACCTTC,CASRGGQYGYTF
NA,14,TRBJ2-1,TRBV29-1,TRBD2,TGCAGCGTTGTGCGGGGGGGCCTCCACAATGAGCAGTTCTTC,CSVVRGGLHNEQFF
NA,15,TRBJ2-1,TRBV9,NA,TGTGCCAGCAGCGTGGCAACAGGACTTTACAATGAGCAGTTCTTC,CASSVATGLYNEQFF
NA,17,TRBJ1-6,TRBV30,TRBD1,TGTGCCTGGAGTGTAAGTCCAGACAGGGGGAATAATTCACCCCTCCACTTT,CAWSVSPDRGNNSPLHF
NA,17,TRBJ2-6,TRBV27,NA,TGTGCCAGCAGTTTAGTGTCCCGGCACTCTGGGGCCAACGTCCTGACTTTC,CASSLVSRHSGANVLTF
once,19,TRBJ2-3,TRBV9,TRBD2,TGTGCCAGCAGCGAATCGGGACTAGCGGGGCACCTAAGCACAGATACGCAGTATTTT,CASSESGLAGHLSTDTQYF
NA,16,TRBJ2-1,TRBV5-1,TRBD2,TGCGCCAGCAGCTTGTATAGCGGGGGAGTGGTCAATGAGCAGTTCTTC,CASSLYSGGVVNEQFF
NA,14,TRBJ1-1,TRBV10-3,NA,TGTGCCATCAGTGAGTCTAGGGGCGGAACTGAAGCTTTCTTT,CAISESRGGTEAFF
NA,15,TRBJ1-2,TRBV5-1,NA,TGCGCCAGCAGCTTAGCAAGGGAAGGGCACTATGGCTACACCTTC,CASSLAREGHYGYTF
NA,20,TRBJ1-4,TRBV6-2/TRBV6-3,NA,TGTGCCAGCAGTCCCCTGGGGGTCGGTTGGGAACCCTCTGCTAATGAAAAACTGTTTTTT,CASSPLGVGWEPSANEKLFF
NA,13,TRBJ1-4,TRBV2,TRBD1,TGTGCCAGCAGTACACAGGGGAATGAAAAACTGTTTTTT,CASSTQGNEKLFF
once,13,TRBJ1-4,TRBV12-3/TRBV12-4,NA,TGTGCCAGCCGGGGACAATTAGGTGAAAAACTGTTTTTT,CASRGQLGEKLFF
NA,15,TRBJ1-6,TRBV10-1,NA,TGCGCCAGCAGTGAAGAGCAATCTGATAATTCACCCCTCCACTTT,CASSEEQSDNSPLHF
NA,13,TRBJ1-1,TRBV2,NA,TGTGCCAGCAGGGGAGGACAGAACACTGAAGCTTTCTTT,CASRGGQNTEAFF
once,11,TRBJ1-2,TRBV14,NA,TGTGCCAGCAGCCAAATGGGGGGACTTACCTTC,CASSQMGGLTF